These 25 T cell receptor beta chains came from one sample sequenced in a study of human T cells and chemical hapten exposure. In TCRdb, the RACE reads were re-called with MiXCR into one record per CDR3 protein. This sample carries more than 300,000 distinct CDR3 sequences, 5% to 6.5% of them seen once, and the ten largest clones take over 7%. Time point in this sample: pre-sensitization, week 0. Treatment meaning: therapeutic diphenylcyclopropenone sensitization with weekly scalp DPC. Sequenced material: whole blood, taken in connection with sensitization to the hapten diphenylcyclopropenone (DPC). All receptors derive from a woman between 18 and 29 years old with alopecia areata. Some clones in this sample may be carry-over from other donors' samples.

This clonotype was detected a few times. The rearrangement uses TRBV7-8 and TRBJ2-5; D tentatively reads TRBD1 or TRBD2 (5 bases each). CDR3 length: 14 residues. The germline V gene has CDR1 SGHVS and CDR2 FQNEAQ. The V gene lost 8 bases and the J gene lost 5 bases, with 18 bases spanning the gap. The CDR3 sequence is CASGLGTALETQYF. The CDR3 bases are TGTGCCAGCGGACTGGGGACCGCGCTTGAGACCCAGTACTTC.

This clonotype was recorded many times. V usage is TRBV4-3 and J usage is TRBJ2-1, with TRBD1 as a possible D gene (6 bases). V lost 0 bases and J 3 bases, leaving 12 bases between the germline ends. Per germline, CDR1 LGHNA and CDR2 YSLEER. The CDR3 runs to 16 residues. The CDR3 region is CASSQEGEGGYNEQFF. CDR3 nucleotide sequence: TGCGCCAGCAGCCAAGAAGGGGAAGGGGGCTACAATGAGCAGTTCTTC.

J is TRBJ1-3 and V is TRBV4-1, with a weak D call TRBD1 (6 bases). The V gene lost 6 bases and the J gene lost 2 bases, with 11 bases spanning the gap. CDR3 size: 14 residues. Germline values: CDR1 MGHRA, CDR2 YSYEKL. Here the CDR3 reads CASRRQGPGNTIYF. The DNA for the CDR3 is TGCGCCAGCAGGCGCCAGGGGCCTGGAAACACCATATATTTT.

This clonotype came up many times. The CDR3 region has the DNA TGTGCCAGCAGTTTATGGGACTCTACTGAAGCTTTCTTT. Translation: CASSLWDSTEAFF. This rearrangement joins TRBV12-3 or TRBV12-4 to TRBJ1-1, with D possibly TRBD1 on 5 matching bases. The CDR3 has 13 residues. With 2 bases removed from V and 5 bases from J, the gap between germline ends came to 9 bases.

The rearrangement links TRBV6-2 or TRBV6-3 to TRBJ2-4; D gene uncertain. Trimming stripped 6 bases from V and 8 bases from J, with 8 bases between. Germline CDR1 is MNHEY and CDR2 is SVGEGT. This CDR3 is built from 11 residues. CDR3 sequence: CASSPGDIQYF. The CDR3 nucleotides are TGTGCCAGCAGCCCAGGAGACATTCAGTACTTC.

This clonotype has a count of ten or more. The chain joins TRBV2 to TRBJ1-4; D unclear. This CDR3 is built from 12 residues. In germline, CDR1 is SNHLY, CDR2 FYNNEI. The V gene lost 6 bases and the J gene lost 6 bases, with 8 bases spanning the gap. In DNA, the CDR3 is TGTGCCAGCAGGGGTAGCGATGAAAAACTGTTTTTT. It yields the protein CASRGSDEKLFF. The variable domain in full, completed from reference TRBV2 and TRBJ1-4, reads EPEVTQTPSHQVTQMGQEVILRCVPISNHLYFYWYRQILGQKVEFLVSFYNNEISEKSEIFDDQFSVERPDGSNFTLKIRSTKLEDSAMYFCASRGSDEKLFFGSGTQLSVL.

The CDR3 is CASSYEGAEANYGYTF. The DNA of the CDR3 is TGTGCCAGCAGTTACGAGGGGGCGGAAGCTAACTATGGCTACACCTTC. The chain links TRBV6-2 or TRBV6-3 to TRBJ1-2; 7 bases agree with TRBD1. The CDR3 spans 16 residues. V lost 2 bases to trimming and J lost 0 bases; unmatched junction nucleotides: 6. The V gene's germline CDR1 is MNHEY and CDR2 SVGEGT.

This clonotype was recorded once. This sequence joins TRBV21-1 and TRBJ1-4; the table assigns TRBD1, which was not confirmed against the DNA. TRBV21-1 is termed a pseudogene. This CDR3 has 14 residues. DNA for the CDR3: TGTGCCAGCAGCCTACGACACTATGGGGCGGAACTGTTTTTT. Protein: CASSLRHYGAELFF.

This clonotype showed up just a few times. The chain uses TRBV7-2 and TRBJ2-1, with D hard to call. The V gene's germline CDR1 is SGHTA and CDR2 FQGNSA. The V gene lost 5 bases and the J gene lost 7 bases, with 6 bases spanning the gap. This CDR3 has 11 residues. Here the CDR3 DNA reads TGTGCCAGCAGCCGCGCGAATGAGCAGTTCTTC. Translated: CASSRANEQFF.

This clonotype was recorded many times. The chain joins TRBV6-2 or TRBV6-3 to TRBJ1-1; 7 bases are shared with TRBD1. The CDR3 length is 11 residues. V lost 8 bases, J lost 6 bases, and 3 bases stayed unmatched. CDR1 is MNHEY, CDR2 SVGEGT, per germline. In DNA form, the CDR3 reads TGTGCCAGCCACAGGGGTCCTGAAGCTTTCTTT. Translated, it gives CASHRGPEAFF.

This clonotype was seen only a few times. The chain joins TRBV4-1 to TRBJ2-7, with 7 bases lining up with TRBD2. Trimming cost V 0 bases and J 6 bases; bases outside gene matches: 5. The CDR3 is made up of 14 amino acids. Germline-derived CDR1 and CDR2 are MGHRA and YSYEKL. DNA for the CDR3: TGCGCCAGCAGCCAAGAGTTTACGGGAGGCGAGCAGTACTTC. The encoded protein is CASSQEFTGGEQYF.

This clonotype was observed a few times. This chain joins TRBV6-2 or TRBV6-3 and TRBJ2-1; D unclear. Trimming cost V 8 bases and J 7 bases, with 9 bases left between them. In germline, CDR1 is MNHEY, CDR2 SVGEGT. The CDR3 extends over 11 amino acids. The CDR3 DNA reads TGTGCCAGCCTCGGTGGGAATGAGCAGTTCTTC. This codes for CASLGGNEQFF.

This clonotype has just a few counts. The rearrangement links TRBV2 to TRBJ1-5; 8 bases fit TRBD1. This CDR3 has 15 residues. J was trimmed by 2 bases and V by 4 bases; bases with no gene match: 4. Looked up from germline, CDR1 is SNHLY and CDR2 is FYNNEI. The DNA for the CDR3 is TGTGCCAGCAGTGGACAGGGGATGGGCAATCAGCCCCAGCATTTT. Its translation: CASSGQGMGNQPQHF.

The chain employs TRBV7-9 and TRBJ2-3, with 9 positions matching TRBD2. The CDR3 length is 16 residues. The V gene end was trimmed by 5 bases and the J gene end by 6 bases; junction bases not matched to a gene: 12. CDR1 is SEHNR, CDR2 FQNEAQ, per germline (reference sequence). CDR3 sequence reads: CASSHSGGPELDTQYF. CDR3 coding DNA: TGTGCCAGCAGCCATAGCGGGGGCCCGGAATTGGATACGCAGTATTTT. Using reference TRBV7-9 and TRBJ2-3 for the parts outside the CDR3, the full variable domain is DTGVSQNPRHKITKRGQNVTFRCDPISEHNRLYWYRQTLGQGPEFLTYFQNEAQLEKSRLLSDRFSAERPKGSFSTLEIQRTEQGDSAMYLCASSHSGGPELDTQYFGPGTRLTVL.

This clonotype has just a few counts. The chain uses TRBV3-1 and TRBJ1-6; 10 bases line up with TRBD1. Looked up from germline, CDR1 is LGHDT and CDR2 is YNNKEL (reference sequence). The junction had 7 bases not matched to a gene; V was cut back by 3 bases and J by 8 bases. The CDR3 spans 16 residues. The CDR3 DNA reads as TGTGCCAGCAGCCAGGGTGGACAGGGGGAACATTCACCCCTCCACTTT. Translating it yields CASSQGGQGEHSPLHF.

In its sample, this clonotype was seen many times. This chain connects TRBV27 to TRBJ2-6, with D perhaps being TRBD1 or TRBD2 (5 bases each). The germline V and J ends were trimmed by 9 bases and 0 bases, with 18 bases remaining between them. CDR3 length: 17 amino acids. Germline assignment: CDR1 MNHEY and CDR2 SMNVEV (reference sequence). The CDR3: CASLGAGDHSGANVLTF. For the CDR3, the DNA is TGTGCCAGTTTAGGGGCCGGGGACCACTCTGGGGCCAACGTCCTGACTTTC.

Ten or more counts support this clonotype. V gene TRBV9 combines with J gene TRBJ2-1, with 8 bases fitting TRBD2. Trimming took 4 bases from V and 10 from J; bases not matched to a gene: 10. The germline V gene has CDR1 SGDLS and CDR2 YYNGEE. The CDR3 is made up of 14 amino acids. The CDR3 coding sequence is TGTGCCAGCAGCTCGAGCGGGGGTCGGACCGAGCAGTTCTTC. Translation: CASSSSGGRTEQFF.

The genes are TRBV12-3 or TRBV12-4 and TRBJ1-4, with a tentative D call TRBD1 (6 bases). CDR3 length equals 15 residues. The ends were cut back, 6 bases at V and 3 bases at J, with 14 bases in the middle. The CDR3, as DNA: TGTGCCAGCAGCCGTCGGGGGGCAGCTAATGAAAAACTGTTTTTT. Translation gives CASSRRGAANEKLFF.

For this clonotype: The junction and the germline gene differ at one end; a read error may be behind it. J is TRBJ2-5 and V is TRBV7-2; D might be TRBD2 (7 bases). This CDR3 is 16 amino acids long. The V gene's germline CDR1 is SGHTA and CDR2 FQGNSA. The DNA for the CDR3 is TGTGCCAGCAGCCCCGCCGTGGGGGGGGCCCAAGAGACCCAGCACTTC. The encoded protein is CASSPAVGGAQETQHF.

This clonotype was observed many times. The rearrangement uses TRBV5-4 and TRBJ2-7, with 9 bases lining up with TRBD2. The V segment lost 0 bases and the J segment 2 bases; nucleotides outside the gene matches: 3. Germline CDR1 is SGHNT and CDR2 is YYREEE (reference sequence). CDR3 length: 15 residues. The CDR3 DNA follows: TGTGCCAGCAGCTTGGCCGGCGGGGGGGCCTACGAGCAGTACTTC. Protein product: CASSLAGGGAYEQYF.

This clonotype was detected ten times or more. The V call is TRBV13, the J call TRBJ2-7; D gene unclear. Trimming took 3 bases from V and 4 from J, leaving 7 bases between them. Germline V CDR1 and CDR2: PRHDT, FYEKMQ (reference sequence). The CDR3 loop spans 12 amino acids. In DNA, the CDR3 is TGTGCCAGCAGCTTCAAGCCATACGAGCAGTACTTC. Amino acid sequence: CASSFKPYEQYF.

At least ten counts were recorded for this clonotype. This chain joins TRBV9 and TRBJ2-3, with D unclear. This CDR3 is built from 15 residues. Germline lookup yields CDR1 SGDLS and CDR2 YYNGEE. The V and J ends lost 0 bases and 10 bases respectively, with 18 bases between them. The CDR3 sequence is CASSVDVAPRQAQYF. CDR3 nucleotide sequence: TGTGCCAGCAGCGTAGACGTCGCCCCGCGTCAGGCGCAGTATTTT.

The chain combines TRBV6-5 with TRBJ2-3, with 7 bases matching TRBD1. Trimming removed 6 bases from V and 4 bases from J; junction bases left unmatched: 10. The CDR3 spans 15 residues. Germline assignment: CDR1 MNHEY and CDR2 SVGAGI. CDR3 DNA: TGTGCCAGCAGAGGGGGCCGTGCCGGGGCAGATACGCAGTATTTT. It is translated as CASRGGRAGADTQYF.

This clonotype occurred many times. The rearrangement joins TRBV6-2 or TRBV6-3 to TRBJ1-6, with 7 bases that match TRBD1. Germline V gene sequence: CDR1 MNHEY, CDR2 SVGEGT. V gave up 5 bases and J gave up 2 bases; unmatched junction bases: 6. CDR3 length: 16 residues. This CDR3 is CASSLTDRTYNSPLHF. The CDR3 DNA follows: TGTGCCAGCAGTCTCACGGACAGGACCTATAATTCACCCCTCCACTTT.

This clonotype was seen ten or more times. This chain uses TRBV19 with TRBJ1-5; weak D call: TRBD1 (5 bases). The CDR3 runs 14 residues. CDR1 LNHDA and CDR2 SQIVND come from the germline V gene (reference sequence). The V and J ends lost 1 base and 4 bases respectively, with 8 bases between them. As DNA, the CDR3 is TGTGCCAGTAGTATAGGGGACGGGAATCAGCCCCAGCATTTT. Encoded protein: CASSIGDGNQPQHF.